This T cell receptor (beta chain) appears in the sequencing data of a study of control samples from healthy donors and cancer patients. Losses at the gene ends were 4 bases for V and 0 bases for J; bases not matched to a gene: 16. Germline V gene lookup returns CDR1 SGHDN and CDR2 FVKESK. The CDR3 is made up of 20 amino acids. TCRdb's table, derived via immunoSEQ multiplex PCR, lists solely in-frame clones and lacks some. The sample carries about 170,000 clones, under 95% recorded once. The chain has TRBV14 and TRBJ1-1; 11 positions agree with TRBD1. This clonotype originated in a woman aged 18-29 years in good health. Sample: blood. CDR3 amino acids: CASSPMGQGESGTMNTEAFF. CDR3 coding DNA: TGTGCCAGCAGCCCGATGGGACAGGGGGAATCGGGCACTATGAACACTGAAGCTTTCTTT.